One and the same sample provided the 23 T cell receptor beta chains below, sequenced in a study of blood T cell repertoires in COVID-19. Generated by immunoSEQ multiplex PCR, the TCRdb table keeps only in-frame clones and is missing some. The table records about 87,000 clones, less than 80% of them present only once. What was sequenced was peripheral blood. The receptors derive from a woman aged 45-59 years with acute or convalescent COVID-19.

The J gene is TRBJ1-2, the V gene TRBV2, with 7 bases matching TRBD1. From germline, CDR1 is SNHLY and CDR2 FYNNEI. This CDR3 contains 12 residues. J lost 7 bases, V lost 6 bases, and 5 bases had no gene match. The CDR3 DNA follows: TGTGCCAGCAGAGGGACAGCTTTTGGCTACACCTTC. Translation: CASRGTAFGYTF.

This rearrangement joins TRBV27 to TRBJ1-2; maybe TRBD1 (5 bases). Germline V CDR1 and CDR2: MNHEY, SMNVEV (reference sequence). CDR3 length equals 14 residues. V was pared by 6 bases and J by 4 bases, with 15 bases between. In DNA form, the CDR3 reads TGTGCCAGCAGCCCCCAGGCAGGGCCCTATGGCTACACCTTC. It translates to CASSPQAGPYGYTF.

The gene calls are TRBV4-1 and TRBJ2-3; 12 bases are shared with TRBD1. Germline CDR1 reads MGHRA; CDR2 reads YSYEKL. J lost 6 bases, V lost 2 bases, and 12 bases had no gene match. This CDR3 has 18 amino acids. The CDR3 sequence: CASSQSRPGQGAMDTQYF. CDR3 coding DNA: TGCGCCAGCAGCCAAAGCCGTCCGGGACAGGGGGCTATGGATACGCAGTATTTT.

The chain carries TRBV28 and TRBJ1-2; D is undetermined. Germline V gene data show CDR1 as MDHEN and CDR2 as SYDVKM. Trimming removed 5 bases at V and 14 bases at J, with 24 bases between. This CDR3 has 14 residues. The CDR3 is CASSPPLKTHLDTF. Here the CDR3 DNA reads TGTGCCAGCAGTCCCCCCCTCAAGACTCATCTGGATACCTTC.

The count of this clone is one. This chain uses TRBV7-9 with TRBJ1-4; no clear D gene. The CDR3 spans 14 residues. From germline, CDR1 is SEHNR and CDR2 FQNEAQ (reference sequence). Trimming cost V 4 bases and J 8 bases, with 14 bases left between them. The chain's CDR3 is CASSSEHSGEKLFF. The CDR3 region has the DNA TGTGCCAGCAGCTCCGAACATTCCGGGGAAAAACTGTTTTTT. Together with reference TRBV7-9 and TRBJ1-4, the CDR3 gives the full variable domain: DTGVSQNPRHKITKRGQNVTFRCDPISEHNRLYWYRQTLGQGPEFLTYFQNEAQLEKSRLLSDRFSAERPKGSFSTLEIQRTEQGDSAMYLCASSSEHSGEKLFFGSGTQLSVL.

Comments on this clone: The same CDR3 is also encoded by other DNA sequences in this sample. The rearrangement uses TRBV10-3 and TRBJ1-1, with a possible D match to TRBD1 (5 bases). V was shortened by 3 bases and J by 0 bases, with 11 bases between the two germline ends. From germline, CDR1 is ENHRY and CDR2 SYGVKD. CDR3 length: 15 amino acids. In DNA form, the CDR3 reads TGTGCCATCAGTGACCGGGGGGGTATGAACACTGAAGCTTTCTTT. This encodes CAISDRGGMNTEAFF.

J is TRBJ1-1 and V is TRBV5-1; 10 bases line up with TRBD1. The V and J ends lost 1 base and 0 bases, in that order; junction bases with no gene match: 6. Germline V gene data show CDR1 as SGHRS and CDR2 as YFSETQ. The CDR3 has 17 amino acids. Written as DNA, the CDR3 is TGCGCCAGCAGCTTGTACGGGACAGGGGATATGAACACTGAAGCTTTCTTT. The encoded protein is CASSLYGTGDMNTEAFF.

V is TRBV6-5 and J is TRBJ1-1; maybe TRBD1 (5 bases). The V gene lost 0 bases and the J gene lost 6 bases, with 11 bases spanning the gap. Per germline, CDR1 MNHEY and CDR2 SVGAGI. CDR3 length equals 14 residues. CDR3 loop: CASSYSTVKAEAFF. CDR3 DNA: TGTGCCAGCAGTTACTCGACAGTAAAGGCTGAAGCTTTCTTT.

This sequence joins TRBV5-1 and TRBJ2-7; D is possibly TRBD1 (7 bases). V was shortened by 4 bases and J by 3 bases, with 17 bases between the two germline ends. Looked up from germline, CDR1 is SGHRS and CDR2 is YFSETQ. The CDR3 totals 15 residues. CDR3 loop: CASSLRQGGNYEQYF. For the CDR3, the DNA is TGCGCCAGCAGCCTTAGACAGGGAGGAAACTACGAGCAGTACTTC.

V gene TRBV5-6 combines with J gene TRBJ1-2; 7 bases are shared with TRBD1. The CDR3 is made up of 16 amino acids. Trimming removed 3 bases from V and 2 bases from J; junction bases left unmatched: 10. Germline V gene data show CDR1 as SGHDT and CDR2 as YYEEEE. CDR3 loop: CASSSNGQAGNYGYTF. CDR3 coding DNA: TGTGCCAGCAGCTCAAATGGACAGGCGGGAAACTATGGCTACACCTTC.

This chain joins TRBV29-1 and TRBJ2-5; no reliable D call. V lost 5 bases to trimming and J lost 5 bases, with 9 bases between them. The CDR3 totals 11 residues. Germline CDR1 SQVTM, CDR2 ANQGSEA. CDR3 amino acids: CSVLGVETQYF. The CDR3 nucleotides read TGCAGCGTTCTAGGAGTGGAGACCCAGTACTTC.

The CDR3 protein is CASSPTGQGNGYTF. CDR3 bases: TGTGCCAGCAGCCCCACGGGACAGGGAAATGGCTACACCTTC. The V and J genes are TRBV5-6 and TRBJ1-2; 9 bases map to TRBD1. The CDR3 has 14 amino acids. Germline values: CDR1 SGHDT, CDR2 YYEEEE. V shed 4 bases and J 6 bases; nucleotides not matched to a gene: 7.

The rearrangement uses TRBV5-1 and TRBJ2-5, with 9 bases aligning to TRBD2. Trimming at V came to 2 bases and at J to 3 bases, leaving 8 bases not matched to a gene. The V gene's germline CDR1 is SGHRS and CDR2 YFSETQ. The CDR3 has 16 amino acids. For the CDR3, the DNA is TGCGCCAGCAGCTTAATGGCTAGCGGGGTTGAAGAGACCCAGTACTTC. Protein: CASSLMASGVEETQYF.

Turning to this clone: This may stem from a read error, because a much larger clone lies one nucleotide away. J is TRBJ1-5 and V is TRBV2; 8 bases fit TRBD1. Looked up from germline, CDR1 is SNHLY and CDR2 is FYNNEI. After removal of 4 bases from V and 7 bases from J, the junction contained 3 bases not matched to a gene. There are 13 residues in the CDR3. The CDR3 nucleotides are TGTGCCAGCAGTGGGACAGGGCGACAGCCCCAGCATTTT. Translated, it gives CASSGTGRQPQHF.

The chain combines TRBV28 with TRBJ1-3, with D perhaps matching TRBD1 (5 bases). The CDR3 sequence is 12 residues long. Trimming pared 8 bases from V and 1 base from J, leaving 6 bases between. Germline values: CDR1 MDHEN, CDR2 SYDVKM. The CDR3 sequence: CASWTSGNTIYF. In DNA form, the CDR3 reads TGTGCCAGCTGGACATCTGGAAACACCATATATTTT.

The chain carries TRBV5-6 and TRBJ1-2, with TRBD1 matching 7 bases. CDR1 is SGHDT, CDR2 YYEEEE, per germline. The V gene end was trimmed by 3 bases and the J gene end by 5 bases; junction bases not matched to a gene: 10. CDR3 length equals 15 residues. The CDR3 region is CASSSLPGGGYGYTF. The CDR3 bases are TGTGCCAGCAGCTCCCTGCCAGGGGGAGGATATGGCTACACCTTC.

This clone was seen just once. The chain combines TRBV6-2 or TRBV6-3 with TRBJ2-7, with TRBD1 matching over 10 bases. The V gene's germline CDR1 is MNHEY and CDR2 SVGEGT. The CDR3 runs to 16 residues. The J segment lost 1 base and the V segment lost 6 bases, leaving 9 bases of the junction unmatched. CDR3 residues: CASSSIWDRGSYEQYF. DNA for the CDR3: TGTGCCAGCAGCTCTATCTGGGACAGGGGATCCTACGAGCAGTACTTC.

V is TRBV20-1 and J is TRBJ1-4; no definite D call. Per germline, CDR1 DFQATT and CDR2 SNEGSKA (reference sequence). This CDR3 spans 15 amino acids. V was clipped by 3 bases and J by 6 bases, with 17 bases between them. As DNA, the CDR3 is TGCAGTGCTAGTCCCCGTTCAGGCTTTGATGAAAAACTGTTTTTT. Its translation: CSASPRSGFDEKLFF.

This chain uses TRBV29-1 with TRBJ1-3; D remains unclear. Germline CDR1 SQVTM, CDR2 ANQGSEA. V was pared by 5 bases and J by 0 bases, with 5 bases between. There are 12 residues in the CDR3. CDR3 amino acids: CSVTSSGNTIYF. In DNA, the CDR3 is TGCAGCGTTACGAGCTCTGGAAACACCATATATTTT.

The V gene is TRBV5-6, the J gene TRBJ1-2, with a tentative D call TRBD1 (6 bases). Trimming took 2 bases from V and 7 from J, leaving 18 bases between them. CDR3 length: 15 residues. CDR1 is SGHDT and CDR2 is YYEEEE in the germline V gene. DNA for the CDR3: TGTGCCAGCAGCTTCGGGACACAACTTTCCCCTGGCTACACCTTC. This translates into CASSFGTQLSPGYTF.

This clone came up many times. The chain links TRBV2 to TRBJ2-3, with TRBD1 matching over 8 bases. Losses at the gene ends were 7 bases for V and 4 bases for J; bases not matched to a gene: 1. The V gene's germline CDR1 is SNHLY and CDR2 FYNNEI. The CDR3 contains 12 residues. The CDR3 sequence is CASMDRADTQYF. CDR3 DNA: TGTGCCAGCATGGACAGGGCAGATACGCAGTATTTT.

V gene TRBV5-1 combines with J gene TRBJ2-5; TRBD1 matches 7 bases. From germline, CDR1 is SGHRS and CDR2 YFSETQ. The CDR3 runs to 14 residues. The junction had 2 bases not matched to a gene; V was cut back by 0 bases and J by 3 bases. The CDR3 protein is CASSLGRGKETQYF. The DNA of the CDR3 is TGCGCCAGCAGCTTGGGCAGGGGGAAAGAGACCCAGTACTTC.

The chain uses TRBV4-3 and TRBJ2-1, with 10 bases matching TRBD2. With V trimmed by 0 bases and J by 5 bases, 4 bases remained unmatched. The length of the CDR3 is 16 residues. Germline lookup yields CDR1 LGHNA and CDR2 YSLEER. CDR3 loop: CASSQERSGGDNEQFF. The CDR3 coding sequence is TGCGCCAGCAGCCAAGAGAGGAGCGGGGGGGACAATGAGCAGTTCTTC.